The 6 T cell receptor beta chains listed next were all sequenced from one sample in a study of shared clonotypes between healthy human individuals. Some clones are missing from TCRdb's copy, which holds only in-frame ones; the method was immunoSEQ multiplex PCR. The table has a few million clones, 90% to 95% seen once. Material for sequencing was naive CD4+ T cells from PBMCs. The subset: CD45RA+ positively selected. The receptors shown here come from a man between 18 and 35 years old in good health. Some clones in this sample may be carry-over from other donors' samples.

This chain uses TRBV9 with TRBJ1-1; a weak D match, TRBD1 (5 bases). The V gene's germline CDR1 is SGDLS and CDR2 YYNGEE. The CDR3 runs 14 residues. V dropped 4 bases and J dropped 6 bases, with 16 bases sitting between them. The CDR3 here is CASSPRARRAEAFF. CDR3 DNA sequence: TGTGCCAGCAGCCCCCGGGCCCGCAGGGCTGAAGCTTTCTTT.

The chain is built from TRBV6-5 and TRBJ1-4, with TRBD1 identical over 9 bases. The CDR3 covers 13 residues. Germline CDR1 MNHEY, CDR2 SVGAGI. V lost 5 bases and J lost 12; bases outside the gene matches: 7. The CDR3, as DNA: TGTGCCAGCAGTCACCGGGACAGGGCAGAACTGTTTTTT. Protein: CASSHRDRAELFF.

This rearrangement joins TRBV5-1 to TRBJ1-5, with a tentative D call TRBD1 (6 bases). CDR1 and CDR2 (germline): SGHRS, YFSETQ. V lost 4 bases and J lost 5, with 16 bases in between. This CDR3 comprises 15 residues. CDR3 in DNA: TGCGCCAGCAGCCCCTCGGGGGGGCCGTATCAGCCCCAGCATTTT. Protein product: CASSPSGGPYQPQHF.

The V call is TRBV5-1, the J call TRBJ1-2; 8 bases are shared with TRBD1. Germline CDR1 reads SGHRS; CDR2 reads YFSETQ. J was trimmed by 3 bases and V by 0 bases; bases with no gene match: 4. The CDR3 is 15 residues long. The CDR3 spells CASSLAGRGHYGYTF. The CDR3 bases are TGCGCCAGCAGCTTGGCCGGCAGGGGGCACTATGGCTACACCTTC.

A note on this clone: Within the sample, other DNA sequences also encode this same CDR3. This sequence joins TRBV19 and TRBJ2-7, with 11 bases lining up with TRBD1. The CDR3 covers 14 residues. CDR1 LNHDA and CDR2 SQIVND come from the germline V gene (reference sequence). Trimming took 7 bases from V and 2 from J; bases not matched to a gene: 4. The DNA of the CDR3 is TGTGCCAGTATGAGGACAGGGGGCCCCTACGAGCAGTACTTC. Protein sequence: CASMRTGGPYEQYF.

The chain has TRBV2 and TRBJ1-4; D gene ambiguous. Germline CDR1 is SNHLY and CDR2 is FYNNEI. The length of the CDR3 is 14 residues. The V gene lost 6 bases and the J gene lost 3 bases, with 11 bases spanning the gap. CDR3 residues: CASRDALANEKLFF. CDR3 sequence (DNA): TGTGCCAGCAGGGACGCATTGGCTAATGAAAAACTGTTTTTT.